A single sample gave rise to the 18 T cell receptor beta chains below, sequenced in a study of Graves' ophthalmopathy and Graves' hyperthyroidism. Amplification of TCR beta CDR3 regions used RNA transcripts. A first-round RT-PCR used HTBI primers, followed by a second-round multiplex PCR. TCRdb used MiXCR to reprocess the multiplex PCR reads, holding one entry per CDR3 protein. Altogether roughly 610,000 distinct CDR3 sequences are present, approximately 22% being singletons, with the ten largest covering around 6.5%. The sequenced sample was peripheral blood. The origin of the receptors is a woman aged 18-30 years with stable Graves' hyperthyroidism. Some clones in this sample may be carry-over from other donors' samples.

This sequence joins TRBV3-1 and TRBJ2-7; no clear D. The CDR3 loop spans 14 amino acids. V lost 1 base, J lost 5 bases, and 12 bases lay in between. From germline, CDR1 is LGHDT and CDR2 YNNKEL (reference sequence). The CDR3 DNA reads TGTGCCAGCAGCCAAGTAAGTCGAGGTAACGAGCAGTACTTC. It encodes CASSQVSRGNEQYF.

This clonotype was counted at least ten times. The rearrangement uses TRBV12-3 or TRBV12-4 and TRBJ1-1; D gene unclear. This CDR3 is built from 17 residues. Trimming cost V 6 bases and J 0 bases, with 20 bases left between them. The DNA of the CDR3 is TGTGCCAGCAGCCATTTCCGGGCCCCATATATGAACACTGAAGCTTTCTTT. Amino acids: CASSHFRAPYMNTEAFF.

The table lists this clonotype with a few counts. The genes are TRBV6-5 and TRBJ1-1; possible D gene TRBD1, 5 bases. Germline-derived CDR1 and CDR2 are MNHEY and SVGAGI. V was pared by 2 bases and J by 4 bases, with 17 bases between. The CDR3 is 16 amino acids. The CDR3 DNA is TGTGCCAGCAGTTACACTTCAGGGAACACCGGCACTGAAGCTTTCTTT. Amino acids: CASSYTSGNTGTEAFF.

As concerns this clonotype: Being one base from a much bigger clone, this may be a read error. The V and J genes are TRBV20-1 and TRBJ1-2, with D uncertain. Germline-derived CDR1 and CDR2 are DFQATT and SNEGSKA (reference sequence). Trimming left V 0 bases short and J 4 bases short, with 12 bases between. This CDR3 contains 14 residues. The CDR3 sequence is CSARDIGGVYGYTF. CDR3 bases: TGCAGTGCTAGAGATATAGGCGGCGTCTATGGCTACACCTTC.

This chain joins TRBV6-5 and TRBJ2-7, with TRBD2 matching over 12 bases. Germline values: CDR1 MNHEY, CDR2 SVGAGI. The CDR3 consists of 16 residues. J lost 0 bases, V lost 5 bases, and 5 bases had no gene match. DNA of the CDR3: TGTGCCAGCAGTACTCCTAGCGGGAGGGTCTCCTACGAGCAGTACTTC. Amino acids: CASSTPSGRVSYEQYF.

This clonotype was recorded many times. The chain couples TRBV9 to TRBJ2-5, with D tentatively TRBD1 or TRBD2 (6 bases each). Germline loops: CDR1 SGDLS, CDR2 YYNGEE. V was trimmed by 3 bases and J by 4 bases, leaving 13 bases between them. The CDR3 spans 14 residues. CDR3 sequence reads: CASSEGDSGETQYF. In DNA, the CDR3 is TGTGCCAGCAGCGAGGGGGACTCTGGAGAGACCCAGTACTTC.

This clonotype was counted many times. The genes are TRBV20-1 and TRBJ1-1; no reliable D call. The V gene's germline CDR1 is DFQATT and CDR2 SNEGSKA (reference sequence). The CDR3 sequence is 12 residues long. V lost 5 bases to trimming and J lost 2 bases, with 9 bases between them. The CDR3 here is CSAWARNTEAFF. For the CDR3, the DNA is TGCAGTGCTTGGGCCCGAAACACTGAAGCTTTCTTT.

In its sample, this clonotype was seen many times. This chain connects TRBV4-1 to TRBJ1-1, with 9 positions matching TRBD1. The CDR3 is 16 residues long. Trimming cost V 0 bases and J 4 bases; bases outside gene matches: 6. CDR1 is MGHRA, CDR2 YSYEKL, per germline. The CDR3 DNA sequence: TGCGCCAGCAGCCAAGATCGGGACAGGGTCGGCACTGAAGCTTTCTTT. This encodes CASSQDRDRVGTEAFF.

This clonotype has a count of ten or more. The chain has TRBV12-3 or TRBV12-4 and TRBJ1-1; D gene uncertain. CDR3 length: 13 residues. V lost 4 bases, J lost 8 bases, and 14 bases lay in between. The CDR3 sequence: CASSSPTETEAFF. The CDR3, as DNA: TGTGCCAGCAGTTCCCCCACAGAAACCGAAGCTTTCTTT.

This clonotype was detected a few times. A read error may be the cause here, since a much bigger clone is one base away. J is TRBJ1-5 and V is TRBV27; D call uncertain. The CDR3 has 13 residues. The V gene lost 1 base and the J gene lost 5 bases, with 6 bases spanning the gap. CDR1 and CDR2 (germline): MNHEY, SMNVEV (reference sequence). CDR3 protein: CASSLYGYQPQHF. The CDR3, as DNA: TGTGCCAGCAGTTTATACGGATATCAGCCCCAGCATTTT.

This clonotype was counted at least ten times. The chain is built from TRBV10-3 and TRBJ1-5; TRBD1 is a possible D gene (5 bases). The CDR3 sequence is 15 residues long. Between the trimmed V and J ends, which lost 2 bases and 6 bases, there was a span of 14 bases. Looked up from germline, CDR1 is ENHRY and CDR2 is SYGVKD. The CDR3 DNA is TGTGCCATCAGTGAGAGTCAGGGTTTGAGTCAGCCCCAGCATTTT. Its translation: CAISESQGLSQPQHF.

The sample holds many counts of this clonotype. This chain connects TRBV30 to TRBJ1-6, with 9 bases identical to TRBD1. With V trimmed by 3 bases and J by 7 bases, 4 bases remained unmatched. The CDR3 is 14 residues long. Germline values: CDR1 GTSNPN, CDR2 SVGIG (reference sequence). The CDR3 region is CAWSLGTGNSPLHF. The CDR3 region has the DNA TGTGCCTGGAGCCTCGGGACAGGGAATTCACCCCTCCACTTT.

The table lists this clonotype with many counts. The rearrangement joins TRBV12-5 to TRBJ1-5, with 8 bases matching TRBD1. From germline, CDR1 is LGHNT and CDR2 FRNRAP. The trim removed 1 base at V and 4 bases at J, leaving 3 bases unmatched. The CDR3 length is 15 residues. CDR3 protein: CASGLAQGENQPQHF. CDR3 DNA sequence: TGTGCTAGTGGTTTGGCACAGGGGGAAAATCAGCCCCAGCATTTT.

This clonotype has ten or more counts. The V and J genes are TRBV7-2 and TRBJ1-2, with 8 bases matching TRBD1. The length of the CDR3 is 15 residues. V was pared by 3 bases and J by 6 bases, with 9 bases of the junction left unmatched. The germline V gene has CDR1 SGHTA and CDR2 FQGNSA. This CDR3 is CASSLVHQGADGYTF. For the CDR3, the DNA is TGTGCCAGCAGCTTGGTTCATCAGGGGGCTGATGGCTACACCTTC.

The gene calls are TRBV5-1 and TRBJ2-2; possible D gene TRBD2, 6 bases. The CDR3 is 15 amino acids. Germline lookup yields CDR1 SGHRS and CDR2 YFSETQ. Trimming removed 9 bases at V and 5 bases at J, with 20 bases between. The CDR3 DNA reads TGCGCCACGACTTTAAGGGACTCTAGAACCGGGGAGCTGTTTTTT. Amino acid sequence: CATTLRDSRTGELFF.

This clonotype was counted between two and nine times. Given a much more abundant clone one base away, this may be a read error. No conserved phenylalanine or tryptophan ends this CDR3, so it is likely a read error. This chain connects TRBV15 to TRBJ2-5; no clear D gene. V was pared by 0 bases and J by 4 bases, with 6 bases between. Germline V CDR1 and CDR2: LNHNV, YYDKDF (reference sequence). CDR3 length equals 13 residues. The CDR3 DNA follows: TGTGCCACCAGCAGAGATTTAACAGAGACCCAGTACTCC. It specifies CATSRDLTETQYS.

This clonotype was seen just once. V and J are TRBV6-5 and TRBJ1-1; weak D call: TRBD1 (5 bases). The CDR3 length is 16 residues. V lost 4 bases, J lost 4 bases, and 19 bases lay in between. Germline-derived CDR1 and CDR2 are MNHEY and SVGAGI. CDR3 sequence (DNA): TGTGCCAGCAGTTCGTTGGACGGTCCGGGGGGCACTGAAGCTTTCTTT. It yields the protein CASSSLDGPGGTEAFF.

This clonotype showed up many times. The chain recombines TRBV20-1 with TRBJ2-6; TRBD1 might be the D (5 bases). The CDR3 consists of 15 residues. Germline V gene data show CDR1 as DFQATT and CDR2 as SNEGSKA (reference sequence). Between the trimmed V and J ends, which lost 1 base and 4 bases, there was a span of 11 bases. In DNA, the CDR3 is TGCAGTGCTAGAGTGGCGGACAAAGGGGCCAACGTCCTGACTTTC. It yields the protein CSARVADKGANVLTF.